Reported below is one T cell receptor beta chain. The data were obtained in a study of blood T cell repertoires in COVID-19. Method: immunoSEQ multiplex PCR; TCRdb's copy keeps in-frame clones and lacks some. The sample comprises 280,000 or so clones, 90% of which are singletons, and 1.7% rests with the top ten. Germline CDR1 is SNHLY and CDR2 is FYNNEI. The CDR3 sequence is 15 residues long. J lost 5 bases, V lost 0 bases, and 1 base had no gene match. The chain uses TRBV2 and TRBJ1-2, with TRBD1 matching over 12 bases. The material sequenced was PBMCs or T cells enriched from blood (not recorded which). The sequence was obtained from a woman aged 18 to 35 with acute COVID-19. The DNA for the CDR3 is TGTGCCAGCAGTGAAGCGGGACAGGGGGCGTATGGCTACACCTTC. Translating it yields CASSEAGQGAYGYTF.